Presented here are 22 T cell receptor beta chains from one specimen sequenced in a study of T cell responses to AZD1222 COVID-19 vaccine. Libraries were prepared by immunoSEQ multiplex PCR; TCRdb keeps only in-frame clonotypes and omits some of them. The sample carries some 110,000 clones, about 90% recorded once. The sample in question was peripheral blood, obtained on day 0 of AZD1222 vaccination. Every receptor here comes from an adult in good health.

The chain links TRBV3-1 (or the pseudogene TRBV3-2) to TRBJ2-7, with TRBD2 matching over 13 bases. The CDR3 spans 19 residues. Germline lookup yields CDR1 LGHDT and CDR2 YNNKEL (reference sequence). The V segment lost 6 bases and the J segment 2 bases; nucleotides outside the gene matches: 16. CDR3 nucleotide sequence: TGTGCCAGCAGGGCCGAAGGTGGGACTAGCGGGACGATTACCTACGAGCAGTACTTC. Translated, it gives CASRAEGGTSGTITYEQYF.

The chain is built from TRBV4-1 and TRBJ2-5; no reliable D call. Germline values: CDR1 MGHRA, CDR2 YSYEKL. V was clipped by 2 bases and J by 2 bases, with 6 bases between them. CDR3 length: 13 residues. This CDR3 reads CASSQSLQETQYF. The CDR3 DNA sequence: TGCGCCAGCAGCCAAAGTCTACAAGAGACCCAGTACTTC.

The J gene is TRBJ2-3, the V gene TRBV7-9; the D is unclear. Trimming took 1 base from V and 1 from J, leaving 9 bases between them. The CDR3 contains 15 residues. Germline V gene sequence: CDR1 SEHNR, CDR2 FQNEAQ (reference sequence). The CDR3 sequence is CASSLGAFGTDTQYF. CDR3 coding DNA: TGTGCCAGCAGCTTAGGCGCGTTTGGCACAGATACGCAGTATTTT.

This clone has just one count. The V gene is TRBV2, the J gene TRBJ2-1; TRBD1 aligns across 8 bases. The germline V gene has CDR1 SNHLY and CDR2 FYNNEI. This CDR3 has 13 residues. V shed 7 bases and J 5 bases; nucleotides not matched to a gene: 4. CDR3 DNA sequence: TGTGCCAGCAAGGACAGGGACCACAATGAGCAGTTCTTC. Translation gives CASKDRDHNEQFF.

On this clone itself: One end of the junction is discordant with germline, which a read error may explain. The chain uses TRBV18 and TRBJ1-2; TRBD1 agrees at 9 bases. Germline assignment: CDR1 KGHSH and CDR2 LQKENI. This CDR3 has 14 amino acids. CDR3 region: CASSLQGAKYGYTF. The CDR3 coding sequence is TGTGCCAGCTCATTACAGGGGGCTAAATATGGCTACACCTTC.

The count of this clone is one. The chain is built from TRBV24-1 and TRBJ1-2, with a possible D match to TRBD1 (6 bases). The CDR3 totals 14 residues. V was clipped by 3 bases and J by 4 bases, with 11 bases between them. In germline, CDR1 is KGHDR, CDR2 SFDVKD. The CDR3 spells CATSDTGTPYGYTF. The CDR3 coding sequence is TGTGCCACCAGTGATACCGGGACACCCTATGGCTACACCTTC.

A single count supports this clone. This rearrangement joins TRBV4-3 to TRBJ2-5; 7 nucleotides align to TRBD2. This CDR3 comprises 13 residues. The germline V gene encodes CDR1 LGHNA and CDR2 YSLEER. The trim removed 4 bases at V and 4 bases at J, leaving 3 bases unmatched. The CDR3 spells CASSLGGGETQYF. The CDR3 nucleotides read TGCGCCAGCAGCCTGGGGGGGGGAGAGACCCAGTACTTC.

The sample holds one count of this clone. The V and J genes are TRBV6-2 or TRBV6-3 and TRBJ2-3; D not certain. V was trimmed by 2 bases and J by 7 bases, leaving 10 bases between them. The CDR3 contains 13 residues. Germline V gene lookup returns CDR1 MNHEY and CDR2 SVGEGT. The CDR3 region has the DNA TGTGCCAGCAGTTACCCCCCGGGTAATACGCAGTATTTT. It translates to CASSYPPGNTQYF.

The rearrangement links TRBV10-2 to TRBJ2-7; 9 bases align to TRBD1. Germline lookup yields CDR1 WSHSY and CDR2 SAAADI. The length of the CDR3 is 16 residues. The V and J ends lost 1 base and 5 bases, in that order; junction bases with no gene match: 9. CDR3 sequence (DNA): TGCGCCAGCAGTGAGTACCGGACAGGGGCCCTCCACGAGCAGTACTTC. Translating gives CASSEYRTGALHEQYF.

The rearrangement uses TRBV10-2 and TRBJ1-5; 10 nucleotides align to TRBD1. The CDR3 is 15 amino acids. Looked up from germline, CDR1 is WSHSY and CDR2 is SAAADI. V was pared by 6 bases and J by 4 bases, with 6 bases of the junction left unmatched. The CDR3 loop is CASSPGQGGNQPQHF. The CDR3 DNA reads TGCGCCAGCAGCCCAGGACAGGGGGGGAATCAGCCCCAGCATTTT.

The chain has TRBV10-2 and TRBJ1-2, with a tentative D call TRBD1 (5 bases). Trimming stripped 5 bases from V and 4 bases from J, with 14 bases between. CDR3 length equals 14 residues. CDR1 is WSHSY and CDR2 is SAAADI in the germline V gene. The CDR3 region has the DNA TGCGCCAGCAGTATAGACAGCCGGACCTATGGCTACACCTTC. Its protein product is CASSIDSRTYGYTF.

CDR3 amino acids: CASSSSTGYDNQPQHF. CDR3 DNA sequence: TGTGCCAGCAGCTCCTCGACAGGGTATGACAATCAGCCCCAGCATTTT. J is TRBJ1-5 and V is TRBV7-9, with 7 bases aligning to TRBD1. Germline V gene data show CDR1 as SEHNR and CDR2 as FQNEAQ (reference sequence). The CDR3 is 16 residues long. V was pared by 4 bases and J by 3 bases, with 9 bases of the junction left unmatched. The complete variable domain, with remaining parts taken from reference TRBV7-9 and TRBJ1-5, reads DTGVSQNPRHKITKRGQNVTFRCDPISEHNRLYWYRQTLGQGPEFLTYFQNEAQLEKSRLLSDRFSAERPKGSFSTLEIQRTEQGDSAMYLCASSSSTGYDNQPQHFGDGTRLSIL.

The chain has TRBV6-5 and TRBJ1-2; D is possibly TRBD1 (6 bases). Germline V lookup: CDR1 MNHEY, CDR2 SVGAGI. This CDR3 is 13 amino acids long. V lost 7 bases and J 8 bases, leaving 17 bases between the germline ends. Here the CDR3 DNA reads TGTGCCAGCATTCGGGTAGGGGGTAGGGGCTACACCTTC. This codes for CASIRVGGRGYTF.

There are a few counts of this clone. The V gene is TRBV27, the J gene TRBJ2-7; 8 bases match TRBD2. Germline loops: CDR1 MNHEY, CDR2 SMNVEV (reference sequence). J was trimmed by 2 bases and V by 7 bases; bases with no gene match: 19. The CDR3 length is 18 residues. The CDR3 is CASTPDRGLVDLAYEQYF. As DNA, the CDR3 is TGTGCCAGCACCCCGGATCGGGGACTAGTTGATCTAGCCTACGAGCAGTACTTC.

This clone was observed a handful of times. The chain links TRBV7-3 to TRBJ1-4, with D possibly matching TRBD1 (5 bases). V lost 6 bases, J lost 4 bases, and 12 bases lay in between. The CDR3 consists of 14 residues. Germline CDR1 reads SGHTA; CDR2 reads FQGTGA. CDR3 sequence: CASRSQGINEKLFF. The CDR3 region has the DNA TGTGCCAGCAGGTCTCAGGGTATTAATGAAAAACTGTTTTTT.

The chain joins TRBV13 to TRBJ2-5; D might be TRBD2 (5 bases). This CDR3 contains 17 residues. Trimming pared 4 bases from V and 4 bases from J, leaving 22 bases between. Germline V CDR1 and CDR2: PRHDT, FYEKMQ (reference sequence). CDR3 residues: CASSSSRAGGWGETQYF. CDR3 DNA sequence: TGTGCCAGCAGCTCCTCTCGGGCAGGCGGGTGGGGAGAGACCCAGTACTTC.

A word on this clone: One end of the junction fails to match germline, which may point to a read error. The chain recombines TRBV3-1 (or the pseudogene TRBV3-2) with TRBJ1-4, with 10 bases lining up with TRBD1. CDR1 is LGHDT and CDR2 is YNNKEL in the germline V gene (reference sequence). The CDR3 consists of 12 residues. CDR3 nucleotide sequence: TGTGCCAGCAGCCAAGGGACAGGGGGACTGAAATTT. This codes for CASSQGTGGLKF.

V is TRBV19 and J is TRBJ2-7, with D perhaps being TRBD1 or TRBD2 (5 bases each). Trimming stripped 3 bases from V and 3 bases from J, with 9 bases between. Germline V CDR1 and CDR2: LNHDA, SQIVND (reference sequence). CDR3 length: 13 amino acids. The CDR3 is CASSIGANYEQYF. The DNA of the CDR3 is TGTGCCAGTAGTATCGGGGCTAACTACGAGCAGTACTTC.

The rearrangement uses TRBV21-1 and TRBJ2-7; the D call in the table, TRBD1, was not verified against the DNA. TRBV21-1 represents a pseudogene. The CDR3 length is 16 residues. CDR3 protein: CASSKGMPGYSYEQYF. The DNA for the CDR3 is TGTGCCAGCAGCAAAGGTATGCCAGGATATTCCTACGAGCAGTACTTC.

This chain joins TRBV27 and TRBJ2-2, with TRBD1 matching 10 bases. The CDR3 contains 15 residues. Looked up from germline, CDR1 is MNHEY and CDR2 is SMNVEV (reference sequence). V gave up 7 bases and J gave up 5 bases; unmatched junction bases: 7. The CDR3 nucleotides are TGTGCCAGCATCCGGGGACAGGGGTATACCGGGGAGCTGTTTTTT. It is translated as CASIRGQGYTGELFF.

The chain uses TRBV4-2 and TRBJ1-1; possible D gene TRBD1, 5 bases. V dropped 0 bases and J dropped 5 bases, with 10 bases sitting between them. From germline, CDR1 is LGHNA and CDR2 YNFKEQ. The CDR3 consists of 14 residues. CDR3 amino acids: CASSQELGETEAFF. The CDR3 region has the DNA TGTGCCAGCAGCCAAGAGCTAGGGGAAACTGAAGCTTTCTTT.

The J gene is TRBJ2-7, the V gene TRBV6-4, with D uncertain. Germline loops: CDR1 MRHNA, CDR2 SNTAGT. The CDR3 has 15 residues. V was pared by 3 bases and J by 3 bases, with 15 bases between. The CDR3 DNA sequence: TGTGCCAGCAGTGATTTCCACGGCCAAGGCTACGAGCAGTACTTC. This gives the protein CASSDFHGQGYEQYF.